Listed here are 7 T cell receptor beta chains from one sample, sequenced in a study of blood T cell repertoires in COVID-19. Data came from immunoSEQ multiplex PCR; TCRdb stores just in-frame clones and leaves some out. The sample records under 60,000 clones, roughly nine tenths being singletons. Sequencing was carried out using peripheral blood. These receptors all stem from a human donor in a cohort sampled during active COVID-19.

The rearrangement joins TRBV30 to TRBJ1-2; D remains unclear. Trimming took 3 bases from V and 5 from J, leaving 10 bases between them. Germline lookup yields CDR1 GTSNPN and CDR2 SVGIG (reference sequence). The CDR3 is 12 amino acids. The CDR3 nucleotides are TGTGCCTGGAGAATCTCGGTTTATGGCTACACCTTC. This codes for CAWRISVYGYTF.

This chain's CDR3 is CAISVTGVDREQYF. CDR3 DNA sequence: TGTGCCATCAGTGTCACCGGGGTCGACCGCGAGCAGTACTTC. The gene calls are TRBV10-3 and TRBJ2-7, with D possibly TRBD2 on 5 matching bases. The CDR3 is 14 amino acids. Trimming removed 4 bases at V and 6 bases at J, with 16 bases between. The V gene's germline CDR1 is ENHRY and CDR2 SYGVKD.

The gene calls are TRBV2 and TRBJ1-2; possibly TRBD1 for D (6 bases). The CDR3 totals 14 residues. Per the germline V gene, CDR1 is SNHLY and CDR2 is FYNNEI. V was pared by 7 bases and J by 5 bases, with 17 bases between. The CDR3 reads CASTASDRFYGYTF. CDR3 sequence (DNA): TGTGCCAGCACTGCGTCGGACAGATTTTATGGCTACACCTTC.

CDR3 sequence: CASSQGGDTQYF. In DNA form, the CDR3 reads TGTGCCAGCAGCCAGGGAGGGGATACGCAGTATTTT. The rearrangement links TRBV3-1 (or the pseudogene TRBV3-2) to TRBJ2-3; 7 nucleotides align to TRBD2. The trim removed 3 bases at V and 6 bases at J, leaving 0 bases unmatched. Germline V lookup: CDR1 LGHDT, CDR2 YNNKEL (reference sequence). The CDR3 has 12 amino acids.

The V and J genes are TRBV6-5 and TRBJ2-2, with D possibly being TRBD2 (5 bases). Between the trimmed V and J ends, which lost 8 bases and 4 bases, there was a span of 11 bases. Germline CDR1 is MNHEY and CDR2 is SVGAGI. CDR3 length equals 13 residues. The CDR3 region has the DNA TGTGCCAGCGGGAGCGAAACCACCGGGGAGCTGTTTTTT. This encodes CASGSETTGELFF.

CDR3 sequence: CASSASTGQEKLFF. CDR3 DNA sequence: TGTGCCAGTAGTGCTTCGACAGGGCAGGAAAAACTGTTTTTT. V gene TRBV19 combines with J gene TRBJ1-4; TRBD1 aligns across 7 bases. From germline, CDR1 is LNHDA and CDR2 SQIVND (reference sequence). The trim removed 5 bases at V and 8 bases at J, leaving 8 bases unmatched. CDR3 length: 14 residues.

This clone has only one observation. Additional DNA sequences in this sample encode the identical CDR3. This chain connects TRBV11-2 to TRBJ2-7, with TRBD1 as a possible D gene (6 bases). Germline V lookup: CDR1 SGHAT, CDR2 FQNNGV. Trimming removed 5 bases at V and 7 bases at J, with 18 bases between. The CDR3 extends over 14 amino acids. As DNA, the CDR3 is TGTGCCAGCAGCGTCTCCAGGGGCCAGTATGAGCAGTACTTC. Encoded protein: CASSVSRGQYEQYF.